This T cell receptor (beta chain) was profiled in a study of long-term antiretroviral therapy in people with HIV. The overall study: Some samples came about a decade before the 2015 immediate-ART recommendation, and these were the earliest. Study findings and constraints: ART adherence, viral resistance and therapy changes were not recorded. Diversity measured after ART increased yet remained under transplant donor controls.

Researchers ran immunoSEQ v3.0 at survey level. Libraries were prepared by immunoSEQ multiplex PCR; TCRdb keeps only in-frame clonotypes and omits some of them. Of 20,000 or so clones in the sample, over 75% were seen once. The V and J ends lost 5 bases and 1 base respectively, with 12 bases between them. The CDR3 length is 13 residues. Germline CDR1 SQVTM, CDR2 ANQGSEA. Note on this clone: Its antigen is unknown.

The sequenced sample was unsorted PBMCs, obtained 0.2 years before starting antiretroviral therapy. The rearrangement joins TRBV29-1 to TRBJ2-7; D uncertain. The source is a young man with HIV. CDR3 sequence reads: CSVLDSLSYEQYF. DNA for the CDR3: TGCAGCGTTTTAGACTCCTTATCCTACGAGCAGTACTTC.